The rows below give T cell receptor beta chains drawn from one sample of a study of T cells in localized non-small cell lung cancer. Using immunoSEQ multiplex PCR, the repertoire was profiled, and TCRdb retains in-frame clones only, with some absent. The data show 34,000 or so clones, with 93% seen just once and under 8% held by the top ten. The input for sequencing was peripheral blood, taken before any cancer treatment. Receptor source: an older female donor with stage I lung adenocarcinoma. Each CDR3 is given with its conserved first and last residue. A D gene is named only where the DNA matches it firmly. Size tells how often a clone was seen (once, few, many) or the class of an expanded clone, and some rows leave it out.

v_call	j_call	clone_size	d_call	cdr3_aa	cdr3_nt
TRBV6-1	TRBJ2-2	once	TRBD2	CASSVGLAGASNTGELFF	TGTGCCAGCAGTGTGGGACTAGCGGGGGCCTCGAACACCGGGGAGCTGTTTTTT
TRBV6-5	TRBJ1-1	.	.	CASSVRAPNTEAFF	TGTGCCAGCAGCGTGAGAGCGCCGAACACTGAAGCTTTCTTT
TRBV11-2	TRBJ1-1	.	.	CASSLQLLNTEAFF	TGTGCCAGCAGCTTACAGCTTCTGAACACTGAAGCTTTCTTT
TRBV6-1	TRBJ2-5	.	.	CASSEQPQETQYF	TGTGCCAGCAGTGAACAGCCGCAAGAGACCCAGTACTTC
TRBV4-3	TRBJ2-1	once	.	CASSQDSQGGYNEQFF	TGCGCCAGCAGCCAAGACTCGCAGGGAGGCTACAATGAGCAGTTCTTC
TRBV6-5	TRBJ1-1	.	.	CASSYVVGTLNTEAFF	TGTGCCAGCAGTTACGTTGTGGGTACACTGAACACTGAAGCTTTCTTT
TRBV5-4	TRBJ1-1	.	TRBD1	CASSQQGIMNTEAFF	TGTGCCAGCAGCCAACAGGGGATAATGAACACTGAAGCTTTCTTT
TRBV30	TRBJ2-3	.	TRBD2	CAWSPGLASTDTQYF	TGTGCCTGGAGCCCGGGACTAGCTAGCACAGATACGCAGTATTTT
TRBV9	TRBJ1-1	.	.	CASSVLPEATEAFF	TGTGCCAGCAGCGTCCTACCGGAGGCCACTGAAGCTTTCTTT
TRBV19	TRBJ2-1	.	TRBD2	CASIRAGGTYNEQFF	TGTGCCAGTATCCGAGCGGGGGGAACTTACAATGAGCAGTTCTTC
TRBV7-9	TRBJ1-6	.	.	CASSLGPGPGSNSPLHF	TGTGCCAGCAGCTTAGGGCCCGGCCCGGGGTCTAATTCACCCCTCCACTTT
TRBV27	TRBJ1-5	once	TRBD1	CASRGQGNQPQHF	TGTGCCAGCAGAGGACAGGGCAATCAGCCCCAGCATTTT